The TCR beta chain described here comes from a study of blood T cell repertoires in COVID-19. Study-level background: Some COVID-19 samples were acute and others convalescent; all came from the United States, Italy and Spain. Sample material is recorded as cDNA or gDNA derived from T cells, B-cell-depleted T cells, or PBMCs.

Looked up from germline, CDR1 is SGHRS and CDR2 is YFSETQ. Trimming removed 7 bases from V and 5 bases from J, with 15 bases in between. There are 13 residues in the CDR3. A word on this clone: The identical CDR3 is also encoded by other nucleotide sequences in the sample.

In the authors' methods: Estimation of nucleated cell counts was performed using reference gene primer amplification. Using immunoSEQ multiplex PCR, the repertoire was profiled, and TCRdb retains in-frame clones only, with some absent. V and J calls and clone size are given by that table; D and trimming were obtained from the DNA. This table holds some 270,000 clones, 84% found once. This TCR came from a woman in her 40s who had recovered from COVID-19. V gene TRBV5-1 combines with J gene TRBJ1-1; D is possibly TRBD1 (6 bases). What was sequenced was peripheral blood. This CDR3 reads CASRDLRGTEAFF. The CDR3, as DNA: TGCGCCAGCCGCGACCTGAGGGGGACTGAAGCTTTCTTT. Using reference TRBV5-1 and TRBJ1-1 for the parts outside the CDR3, the full variable domain is KAGVTQTPRYLIKTRGQQVTLSCSPISGHRSVSWYQQTPGQGLQFLFEYFSETQRNKGNFPGRFSGRQFSNSRSEMNVSTLELGDSALYLCASRDLRGTEAFFGQGTRLTVV.